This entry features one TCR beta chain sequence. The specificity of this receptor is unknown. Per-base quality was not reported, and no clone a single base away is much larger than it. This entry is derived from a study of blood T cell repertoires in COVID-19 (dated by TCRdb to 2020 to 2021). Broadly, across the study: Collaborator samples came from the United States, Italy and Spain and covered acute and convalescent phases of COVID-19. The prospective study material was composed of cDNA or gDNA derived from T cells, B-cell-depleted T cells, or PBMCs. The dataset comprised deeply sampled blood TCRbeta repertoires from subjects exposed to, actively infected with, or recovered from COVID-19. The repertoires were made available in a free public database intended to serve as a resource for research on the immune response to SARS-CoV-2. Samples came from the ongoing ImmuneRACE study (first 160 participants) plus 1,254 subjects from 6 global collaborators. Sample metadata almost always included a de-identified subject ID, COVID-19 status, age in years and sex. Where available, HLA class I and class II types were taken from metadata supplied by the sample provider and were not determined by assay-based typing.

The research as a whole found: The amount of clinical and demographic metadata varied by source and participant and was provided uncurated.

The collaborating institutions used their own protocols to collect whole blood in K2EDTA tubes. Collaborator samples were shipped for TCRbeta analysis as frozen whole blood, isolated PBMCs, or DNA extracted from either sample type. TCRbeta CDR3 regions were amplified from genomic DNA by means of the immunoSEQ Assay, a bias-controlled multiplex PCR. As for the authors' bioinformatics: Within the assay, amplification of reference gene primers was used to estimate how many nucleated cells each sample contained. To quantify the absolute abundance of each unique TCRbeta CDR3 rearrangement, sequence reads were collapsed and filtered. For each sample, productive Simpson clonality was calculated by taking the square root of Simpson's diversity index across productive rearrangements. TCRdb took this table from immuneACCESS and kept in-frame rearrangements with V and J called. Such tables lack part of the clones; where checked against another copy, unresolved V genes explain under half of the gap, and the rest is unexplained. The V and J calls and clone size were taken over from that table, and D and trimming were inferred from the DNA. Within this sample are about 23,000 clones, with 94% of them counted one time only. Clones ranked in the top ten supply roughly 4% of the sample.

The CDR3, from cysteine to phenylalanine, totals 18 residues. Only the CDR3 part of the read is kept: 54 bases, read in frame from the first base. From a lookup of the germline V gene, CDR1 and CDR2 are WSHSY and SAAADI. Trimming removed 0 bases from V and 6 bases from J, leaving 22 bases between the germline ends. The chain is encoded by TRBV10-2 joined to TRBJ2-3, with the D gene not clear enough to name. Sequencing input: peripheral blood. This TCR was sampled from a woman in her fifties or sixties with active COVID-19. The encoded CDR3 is CASSESRQAGFASDTQYF. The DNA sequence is TGCGCCAGCAGTGAGTCCCGGCAGGCTGGATTCGCCTCGGATACGCAGTATTTT.